The 13 T cell receptor beta chains below all came from one sample that was sequenced in a study of T cell responses to AZD1222 COVID-19 vaccine. Sequenced by immunoSEQ multiplex PCR; TCRdb stores in-frame clones only, minus some. The sample contains 80,000 to 100,000 clones, around 88% of which appear only once. The input for sequencing was peripheral blood, taken on day 0 of MenACWY control vaccination. The origin of the receptors is an adult in good health.

The chain recombines TRBV19 with TRBJ1-2; no clear D. Per the germline V gene, CDR1 is LNHDA and CDR2 is SQIVND (reference sequence). This CDR3 is built from 14 residues. Trimming took off 6 bases at V and 3 bases at J, with 14 bases between the two ends. The CDR3 spells CASRRVTVDYGYTF. For the CDR3, the DNA is TGTGCCAGTAGGCGGGTCACGGTGGACTATGGCTACACCTTC. Full variable domain (missing parts from reference TRBV19 and TRBJ1-2): DGGITQSPKYLFRKEGQNVTLSCEQNLNHDAMYWYRQDPGQGLRLIYYSQIVNDFQKGDIAEGYSVSREKKESFPLTVTSAQKNPTAFYLCASRRVTVDYGYTFGSGTRLTVV.

The rearrangement joins TRBV2 to TRBJ1-2, with 8 bases lining up with TRBD1. J lost 0 bases, V lost 7 bases, and 4 bases had no gene match. The CDR3 is made up of 14 amino acids. Germline CDR1 is SNHLY and CDR2 is FYNNEI. CDR3 coding DNA: TGTGCCAGCATTTCGGACAGGGCTAACTATGGCTACACCTTC. This codes for CASISDRANYGYTF.

The chain employs TRBV13 and TRBJ1-1, with a tentative D call TRBD1 (5 bases). Trimming took 9 bases from V and 7 from J, leaving 12 bases between them. There are 11 residues in the CDR3. Germline V lookup: CDR1 PRHDT, CDR2 FYEKMQ (reference sequence). CDR3 sequence: CASSRVGEAFF. The DNA of the CDR3 is TGTGCCAGTTCCAGGGTGGGTGAAGCTTTCTTT.

This clone has just one count. This chain links TRBV7-9 with TRBJ1-1; D not resolved. Trimming removed 5 bases from V and 1 base from J, with 8 bases in between. The length of the CDR3 is 13 residues. Germline values: CDR1 SEHNR, CDR2 FQNEAQ (reference sequence). The CDR3 DNA follows: TGTGCCAGCAGCCCGTACAAGAACACTGAAGCTTTCTTT. As protein: CASSPYKNTEAFF.

This clone occurred a few times. V is TRBV5-1 and J is TRBJ1-1, with D perhaps TRBD1 (5 bases). Germline V CDR1 and CDR2: SGHRS, YFSETQ. This CDR3 has 13 amino acids. V lost 4 bases and J lost 1, with 8 bases in between. The CDR3 bases are TGCGCCAGCAGCGAGGGACGGAACACTGAAGCTTTCTTT. Translation gives CASSEGRNTEAFF.

The chain uses TRBV5-5 and TRBJ2-5, with 7 bases matching TRBD2. CDR1 is SGHKS, CDR2 YYEKEE, per germline (reference sequence). J gave up 1 base and V 3 bases, and 12 bases lay outside the gene matches. The CDR3 runs to 17 residues. CDR3 DNA sequence: TGTGCCAGCAGCTCCTCGCCCCGTTCTAGCGGCCAAGAGACCCAGTACTTC. It translates to CASSSSPRSSGQETQYF.

This clone appeared a single time. The chain joins TRBV6-2 or TRBV6-3 to TRBJ2-6, with TRBD1 matching over 10 bases. With 5 bases clipped from V and 4 bases from J, the junction kept 14 bases outside the gene matches. Germline CDR1 is MNHEY and CDR2 is SVGEGT. The CDR3 consists of 19 residues. The CDR3 DNA reads as TGTGCCAGCAGTGACACACCGGGACAGGGGACTTACGGGGCCAACGTCCTGACTTTC. Translated: CASSDTPGQGTYGANVLTF.

The chain joins TRBV9 to TRBJ1-5; the D gene is possibly TRBD1 (6 bases). The CDR3 extends over 15 amino acids. Germline values: CDR1 SGDLS, CDR2 YYNGEE. Trimming took off 0 bases at V and 8 bases at J, with 15 bases between the two ends. The CDR3 nucleotides are TGTGCCAGCAGCGTAGGGGGGGGCCCGCAGGAGCCCCAGCATTTT. Translated, it gives CASSVGGGPQEPQHF.

The chain carries TRBV5-1 and TRBJ2-2; D gene ambiguous. CDR1 is SGHRS, CDR2 YFSETQ, per germline. The CDR3 is 11 amino acids. The V gene lost 0 bases and the J gene lost 8 bases, with 2 bases spanning the gap. As DNA, the CDR3 is TGCGCCAGCAGCTTGGATGGGGAGCTGTTTTTT. Its translation: CASSLDGELFF.

The V and J genes are TRBV7-8 and TRBJ1-3; D might be TRBD1 (5 bases). The germline V gene encodes CDR1 SGHVS and CDR2 FQNEAQ. The CDR3 totals 16 residues. The ends were cut back, 7 bases at V and 2 bases at J, with 18 bases in the middle. CDR3 DNA sequence: TGTGCCAGCACCGCCTGGGGGGAGATCGCTGGAAACACCATATATTTT. It is translated as CASTAWGEIAGNTIYF.

The CDR3 reads CASSFFGGNTIYF. CDR3 nucleotide sequence: TGTGCCAGCAGTTTTTTTGGTGGAAACACCATATATTTT. The chain employs TRBV12-3 or TRBV12-4 and TRBJ1-3; unclear D gene. Trimming pared 3 bases from V and 3 bases from J, leaving 6 bases between. The CDR3 has 13 residues.

J is TRBJ2-5 and V is TRBV9; 7 bases fit TRBD2. V dropped 0 bases and J dropped 2; count of bases not matched to a gene: 10. The CDR3 sequence is 17 residues long. CDR1 is SGDLS and CDR2 is YYNGEE in the germline V gene. CDR3 sequence: CASSVALGLGTQETQYF. CDR3 bases: TGTGCCAGCAGCGTAGCCTTAGGACTAGGGACTCAAGAGACCCAGTACTTC.

The chain recombines TRBV7-8 with TRBJ2-1; D may be TRBD1 or TRBD2 (5 bases each). V lost 0 bases, J lost 4 bases, and 13 bases lay in between. CDR3 size: 16 residues. Germline V lookup: CDR1 SGHVS, CDR2 FQNEAQ. DNA of the CDR3: TGTGCCAGCAGCTTAGCAGGGACGCCAGGGTACAATGAGCAGTTCTTC. Protein product: CASSLAGTPGYNEQFF.